This T cell receptor beta chain was recovered during a study of vaccination effects on CD4 cells after COVID-19. TCRdb keeps only in-frame clones here, not all; method: immunoSEQ multiplex PCR. The sample contains some 39,000 clones, 82% of which appear only once. On this clone: No antigen is known for it.

The CDR3 totals 15 residues. V lost 0 bases, J lost 6 bases, and 12 bases lay in between. Germline lookup yields CDR1 MGHRA and CDR2 YSYEKL. Once cultured for roughly 10 days, the cells underwent separation to obtain CD4+ T cells. Sample: CD4+ T cells from PBMCs cultured without peptide, taken before COVID-19 vaccination. The receptor was derived from a human donor who received a COVID-19 vaccine. The chain links TRBV4-1 to TRBJ1-5, with D possibly being TRBD1 (6 bases). CDR3 sequence reads: CASSQEDGGFQPQHF. The CDR3 bases are TGCGCCAGCAGCCAAGAGGACGGGGGCTTTCAGCCCCAGCATTTT.